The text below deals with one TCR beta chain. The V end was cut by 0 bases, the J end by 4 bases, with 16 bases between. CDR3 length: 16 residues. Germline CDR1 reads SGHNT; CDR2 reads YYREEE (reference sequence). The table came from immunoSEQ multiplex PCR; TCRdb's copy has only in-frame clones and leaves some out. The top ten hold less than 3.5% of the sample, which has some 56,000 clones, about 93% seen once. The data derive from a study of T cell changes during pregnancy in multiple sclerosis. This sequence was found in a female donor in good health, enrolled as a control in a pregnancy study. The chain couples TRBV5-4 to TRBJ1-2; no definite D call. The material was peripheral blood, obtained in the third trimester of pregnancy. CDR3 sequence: CASSLAEVRVRYGYTF. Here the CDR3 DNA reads TGTGCCAGCAGCTTGGCCGAGGTGAGGGTACGCTATGGCTACACCTTC.